This T cell receptor (beta chain) came from a study of cytomegalovirus exposure and HLA in healthy donors. The overall study: The study placed 70% to 90% of its 350 to 450 genotyped donors in the Caucasian-associated ancestry cluster. Study-wide results and caveats: A later analysis linked a missense DCLRE1C variant to TCR beta V- and J-gene trimming. What TCR beta sequences reportedly achieved was accurate prediction of HLA-A and HLA-B alleles in most subjects. Later work associated roughly 15,000 TCR beta sequences with HLA alleles at 0.05 false discovery rate.

Points on this clone: Its antigen is still unknown.

13 Jbeta primers and 60 Vbeta primers were used for the PCR. The repertoire was sequenced with immunoSEQ multiplex PCR; TCRdb's copy has only in-frame clones and lacks some. The sample records 200,000 to 250,000 clones, more than 75% being singletons. The CDR3 extends over 17 amino acids. Germline V gene lookup returns CDR1 KGHSH and CDR2 LQKENI. Trimming removed 6 bases from V and 0 bases from J, with 17 bases in between. The V gene is TRBV18, the J gene TRBJ2-2; TRBD2 might be the D (6 bases). Sequencing was done on a sample of PBMCs. The sequence was obtained from a human donor in good health. This chain's CDR3 is CASSSIPGLANTGELFF. CDR3 sequence (DNA): TGTGCCAGCTCCTCGATACCGGGACTTGCGAACACCGGGGAGCTGTTTTTT.